These 18 T cell receptor beta chains were sequenced from one sample in a study of blood T cell repertoires in COVID-19. The table came from immunoSEQ multiplex PCR; TCRdb's copy has only in-frame clones and leaves some out. Among a few hundred thousand clones listed, roughly 80% were seen once. Material for sequencing was peripheral blood. All receptors come from a person aged 70 to 79 with COVID-19, enrolled during active disease.

In this sample, this clone turned up a few times. This chain connects TRBV14 to TRBJ1-1; no definite D call. V lost 4 bases and J 4 bases, leaving 19 bases between the germline ends. Germline CDR1 SGHDN, CDR2 FVKESK. This CDR3 contains 16 residues. CDR3 region: CASSPGTAGVGTEAFF. The CDR3 nucleotides read TGTGCCAGCAGCCCAGGTACCGCGGGCGTGGGCACTGAAGCTTTCTTT.

As concerns this clone: One junction end does not reproduce the germline sequence, and a read error may be involved. The genes are TRBV30 and TRBJ2-2; a weak D match, TRBD1 (6 bases). The V gene's germline CDR1 is GTSNPN and CDR2 SVGIG (reference sequence). The CDR3 runs 18 residues. The CDR3 DNA follows: TGTGCCGGGAGAGTTGCTTTGAGCTCTAGAGGGGGCACCGGGGAGCTGTTTTTT. Amino acid sequence: CAGRVALSSRGGTGELFF.

V gene TRBV12-3 or TRBV12-4 combines with J gene TRBJ1-3; 10 bases agree with TRBD1. CDR3 size: 13 residues. The trim removed 6 bases at V and 9 bases at J, leaving 5 bases unmatched. CDR3 protein: CASSPGQGSTIYF. The CDR3 bases are TGTGCCAGCAGCCCGGGACAGGGGAGCACCATATATTTT.

V gene TRBV19 combines with J gene TRBJ2-2; weak D call: TRBD1 (6 bases). Germline V CDR1 and CDR2: LNHDA, SQIVND (reference sequence). Trimming removed 8 bases at V and 1 base at J, with 20 bases between. The CDR3 is 17 amino acids. The CDR3 DNA is TGTGCCAGTTTTTGGACAGAGTCGGGGCTGAACACCGGGGAGCTGTTTTTT. This sequence encodes CASFWTESGLNTGELFF.

The V and J genes are TRBV16 and TRBJ1-3, with D unresolved. This CDR3 has 14 residues. Germline loops: CDR1 KGHSY, CDR2 FQNENV. Trimming removed 1 base at V and 3 bases at J, with 7 bases between. Here the CDR3 reads CASSQFGVGNTIYF. The CDR3 nucleotides are TGTGCCAGCAGCCAATTTGGAGTTGGAAACACCATATATTTT.

The chain employs TRBV19 and TRBJ2-1, with D tentatively TRBD1 (6 bases). The CDR3 is made up of 19 amino acids. Looked up from germline, CDR1 is LNHDA and CDR2 is SQIVND (reference sequence). Trimming cost V 3 bases and J 5 bases, with 26 bases left between them. The CDR3 region has the DNA TGTGCCAGTAGTATCAGGGGCGCATTGAGTCTTTTGGATGACAATGAGCAGTTCTTC. Residues: CASSIRGALSLLDDNEQFF.

The chain uses TRBV5-1 and TRBJ2-3; the D gene is possibly TRBD2 (6 bases). The CDR3 contains 17 residues. V lost 0 bases and J lost 6, with 20 bases in between. Germline-derived CDR1 and CDR2 are SGHRS and YFSETQ. The CDR3 DNA is TGCGCCAGCAGCTTGGTCCTTCGAGCCGGAGGGGTTGATACGCAGTATTTT. The encoded protein is CASSLVLRAGGVDTQYF.

The J gene is TRBJ2-7, the V gene TRBV7-3, with D possibly matching TRBD1 (6 bases). The CDR3 length is 15 residues. Per germline, CDR1 SGHTA and CDR2 FQGTGA. V was clipped by 2 bases and J by 3 bases, with 14 bases between them. CDR3 nucleotides: TGTGCCAGCAGCTTAGATGACACAGGGTTCTACGAGCAGTACTTC. It translates to CASSLDDTGFYEQYF.

This chain connects TRBV19 to TRBJ2-3, with 9 nucleotides matching TRBD2. CDR3 length: 14 residues. The germline gives CDR1 LNHDA, CDR2 SQIVND (reference sequence). J gave up 5 bases and V 7 bases, and 7 bases lay outside the gene matches. The CDR3 DNA sequence: TGTGCCAGTAATCGGCGGGGGGGCGGAGATACGCAGTATTTT. Its protein product is CASNRRGGGDTQYF.

The chain couples TRBV6-2 or TRBV6-3 to TRBJ1-4; the D is unclear. Germline CDR1 reads MNHEY; CDR2 reads SVGEGT. The CDR3 covers 15 residues. Trimming removed 3 bases from V and 7 bases from J, with 15 bases in between. CDR3 in amino acids: CASSYLRGVGEKLFF. CDR3 DNA: TGTGCCAGCAGTTATTTGAGAGGAGTCGGTGAAAAACTGTTTTTT.

The chain employs TRBV5-5 and TRBJ2-3; the D is unclear. The V end lost 0 bases, the J end lost 3 bases, and 11 bases lay between the germline ends. CDR3 size: 15 residues. The germline gives CDR1 SGHKS, CDR2 YYEKEE (reference sequence). The CDR3 DNA sequence: TGTGCCAGCAGCTTGGTCGGTTCCCTGACAGATACGCAGTATTTT. It encodes CASSLVGSLTDTQYF.

This chain uses TRBV9 with TRBJ1-3; a weak D match, TRBD1 (6 bases). Germline V gives CDR1 SGDLS, CDR2 YYNGEE. There are 17 residues in the CDR3. The V end was cut by 3 bases, the J end by 0 bases, with 16 bases between. In DNA, the CDR3 is TGTGCCAGCAGCGCCGGGGGGCAGGCACACTCTGGAAACACCATATATTTT. It encodes CASSAGGQAHSGNTIYF.

The chain is built from TRBV30 and TRBJ2-1; possibly TRBD1 for D (5 bases). Germline CDR1 GTSNPN, CDR2 SVGIG (reference sequence). CDR3 length: 13 residues. Trimming shortened V by 0 bases and J by 5 bases, and 8 bases separated the two germline ends. Here the CDR3 reads CAWSVFRDNEQFF. The CDR3 nucleotides are TGTGCCTGGAGTGTATTCAGGGACAATGAGCAGTTCTTC.

The V call is TRBV5-1, the J call TRBJ2-2; 10 nucleotides agree with TRBD2. The CDR3 consists of 17 residues. Germline V gene data show CDR1 as SGHRS and CDR2 as YFSETQ. J gave up 2 bases and V 4 bases, and 8 bases lay outside the gene matches. The CDR3 DNA is TGCGCCAGCAGCCAATTAACTAGCGGGGCAAACACCGGGGAGCTGTTTTTT. This translates into CASSQLTSGANTGELFF.

V gene TRBV6-6 combines with J gene TRBJ1-1; D remains unclear. There are 11 residues in the CDR3. Germline V gives CDR1 MNHNY, CDR2 SVGAGI (reference sequence). Trimming stripped 7 bases from V and 4 bases from J, with 7 bases between. The CDR3 DNA follows: TGTGCCAGCATCCGGGGCACTGAAGCTTTCTTT. As protein: CASIRGTEAFF.

The V and J genes are TRBV28 and TRBJ1-1; D is unclear. Germline V lookup: CDR1 MDHEN, CDR2 SYDVKM. V was trimmed by 6 bases and J by 1 base, leaving 6 bases between them. This CDR3 comprises 12 residues. The CDR3 DNA follows: TGTGCCAGCAGGGGAGGGAACACTGAAGCTTTCTTT. It yields the protein CASRGGNTEAFF.

J is TRBJ1-4 and V is TRBV11-2; 8 nucleotides agree with TRBD1. In germline, CDR1 is SGHAT, CDR2 FQNNGV. V dropped 5 bases and J dropped 4; count of bases not matched to a gene: 6. This CDR3 comprises 15 residues. Written as DNA, the CDR3 is TGTGCCAGCAGCCTAGGGGACAGGATTAATGAAAAACTGTTTTTT. This encodes CASSLGDRINEKLFF.

The rearrangement links TRBV7-9 to TRBJ1-1; 7 nucleotides line up with TRBD1. The CDR3 runs 12 residues. Trimming at V came to 7 bases and at J to 6 bases, leaving 5 bases not matched to a gene. From germline, CDR1 is SEHNR and CDR2 FQNEAQ (reference sequence). As DNA, the CDR3 is TGTGCCAGCAACCCAGGGGGGCCTGAAGCTTTCTTT. Amino acids: CASNPGGPEAFF.